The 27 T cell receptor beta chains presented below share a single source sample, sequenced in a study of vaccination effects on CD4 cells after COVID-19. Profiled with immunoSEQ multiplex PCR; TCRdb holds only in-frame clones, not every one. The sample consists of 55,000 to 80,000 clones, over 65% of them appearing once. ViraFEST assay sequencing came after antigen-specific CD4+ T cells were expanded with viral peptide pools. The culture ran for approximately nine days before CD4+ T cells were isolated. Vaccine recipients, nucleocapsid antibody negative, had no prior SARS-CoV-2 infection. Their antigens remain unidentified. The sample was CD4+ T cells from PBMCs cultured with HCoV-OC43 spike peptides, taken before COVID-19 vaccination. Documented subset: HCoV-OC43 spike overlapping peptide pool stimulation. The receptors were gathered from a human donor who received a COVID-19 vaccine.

CDR3 sequence: CASSRSSGGAEETQYF. CDR3 bases: TGCGCCAGCAGCCGATCTAGCGGGGGGGCCGAGGAGACCCAGTACTTC. V is TRBV4-1 and J is TRBJ2-5, with 12 bases that match TRBD2. From germline, CDR1 is MGHRA and CDR2 YSYEKL. This CDR3 spans 16 amino acids. The V gene end was trimmed by 4 bases and the J gene end by 5 bases; junction bases not matched to a gene: 8.

The CDR3: CASSLGSYEQYV. CDR3 DNA sequence: TGTGCCAGCAGTTTGGGCAGCTACGAGCAGTACGTC. The chain recombines TRBV28 with TRBJ2-7; D uncertain. From germline, CDR1 is MDHEN and CDR2 SYDVKM. The V end lost 3 bases, the J end lost 3 bases, and 6 bases lay between the germline ends. The CDR3 has 12 amino acids.

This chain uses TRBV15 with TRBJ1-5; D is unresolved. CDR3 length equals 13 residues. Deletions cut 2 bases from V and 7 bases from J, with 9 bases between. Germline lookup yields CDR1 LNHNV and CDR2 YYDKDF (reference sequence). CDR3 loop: CATSRSIQQPQHF. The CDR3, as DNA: TGTGCCACCAGCAGATCAATTCAGCAGCCCCAGCATTTT. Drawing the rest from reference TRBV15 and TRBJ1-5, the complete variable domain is DAMVIQNPRYQVTQFGKPVTLSCSQTLNHNVMYWYQQKSSQAPKLLFHYYDKDFNNEADTPDNFQSRRPNTSFCFLDIRSPGLGDTAMYLCATSRSIQQPQHFGDGTRLSIL.

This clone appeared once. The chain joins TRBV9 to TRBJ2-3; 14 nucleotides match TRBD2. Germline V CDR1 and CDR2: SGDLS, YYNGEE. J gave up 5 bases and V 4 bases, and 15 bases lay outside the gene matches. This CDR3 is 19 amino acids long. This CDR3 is CASSLSIRTSGGMRDTQYF. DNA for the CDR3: TGTGCCAGCAGCCTCTCTATCCGGACTAGCGGGGGGATGAGAGATACGCAGTATTTT. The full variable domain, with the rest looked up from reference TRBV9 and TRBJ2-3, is DSGVTQTPKHLITATGQRVTLRCSPRSGDLSVYWYQQSLDQGLQFLIQYYNGEERAKGNILERFSAQQFPDLHSELNLSSLELGDSALYFCASSLSIRTSGGMRDTQYFGPGTRLTVL.

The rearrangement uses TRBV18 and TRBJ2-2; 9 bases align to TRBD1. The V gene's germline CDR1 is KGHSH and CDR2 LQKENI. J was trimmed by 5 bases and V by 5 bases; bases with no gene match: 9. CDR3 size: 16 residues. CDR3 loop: CASSSFSGTGTGELFF. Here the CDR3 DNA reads TGTGCCAGCTCATCCTTCTCCGGGACAGGGACCGGGGAGCTGTTTTTT.

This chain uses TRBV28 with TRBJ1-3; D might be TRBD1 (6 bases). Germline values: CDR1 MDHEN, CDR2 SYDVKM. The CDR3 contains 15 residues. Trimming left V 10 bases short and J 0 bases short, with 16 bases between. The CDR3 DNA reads TGTGCCACCTCCTCACAGGGCCACTCTGGAAACACCATATATTTT. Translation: CATSSQGHSGNTIYF.

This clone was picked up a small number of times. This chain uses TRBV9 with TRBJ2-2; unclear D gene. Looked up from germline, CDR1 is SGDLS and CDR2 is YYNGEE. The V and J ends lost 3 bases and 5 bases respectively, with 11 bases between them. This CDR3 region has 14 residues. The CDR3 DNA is TGTGCCAGCAGCGAGCGTTTGGGAACCGGGGAGCTGTTTTTT. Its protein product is CASSERLGTGELFF.

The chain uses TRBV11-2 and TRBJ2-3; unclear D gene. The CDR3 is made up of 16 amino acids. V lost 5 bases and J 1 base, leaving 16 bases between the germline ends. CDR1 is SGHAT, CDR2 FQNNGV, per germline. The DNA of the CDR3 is TGTGCCAGCAGCCACCAATCAGGTACCGGCACAGATACGCAGTATTTT. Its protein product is CASSHQSGTGTDTQYF. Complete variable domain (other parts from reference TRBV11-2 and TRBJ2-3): EAGVAQSPRYKIIEKRQSVAFWCNPISGHATLYWYQQILGQGPKLLIQFQNNGVVDDSQLPKDRFSAERLKGVDSTLKIQPAKLEDSAVYLCASSHQSGTGTDTQYFGPGTRLTVL.

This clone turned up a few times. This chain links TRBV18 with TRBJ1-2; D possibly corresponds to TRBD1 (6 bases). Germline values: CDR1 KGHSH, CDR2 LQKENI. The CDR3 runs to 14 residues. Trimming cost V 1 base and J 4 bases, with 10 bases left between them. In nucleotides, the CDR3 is TGTGCCAGCTCACCACAGGGGGGATCCTATGGCTACACCTTC. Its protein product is CASSPQGGSYGYTF.

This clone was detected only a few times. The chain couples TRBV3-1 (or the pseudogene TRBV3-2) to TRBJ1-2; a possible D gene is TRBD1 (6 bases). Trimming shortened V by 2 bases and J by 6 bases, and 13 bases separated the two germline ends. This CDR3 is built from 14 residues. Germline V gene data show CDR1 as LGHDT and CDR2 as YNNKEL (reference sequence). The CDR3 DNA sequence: TGTGCCAGCAGCCAATTCCCCCAGGGGAATGGCTACACCTTC. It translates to CASSQFPQGNGYTF.

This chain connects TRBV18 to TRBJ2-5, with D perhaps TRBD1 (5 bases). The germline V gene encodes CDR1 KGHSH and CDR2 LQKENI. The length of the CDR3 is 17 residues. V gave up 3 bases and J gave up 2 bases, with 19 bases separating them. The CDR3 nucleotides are TGTGCCAGCTCACCGCCCCAGGGATCCCCTAATCAAGAGACCCAGTACTTC. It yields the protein CASSPPQGSPNQETQYF.

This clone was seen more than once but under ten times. The CDR3 bases are TGTGCCAGCAGCTTAGCCAGGGGGACTGAAGCTTTCTTT. Translation gives CASSLARGTEAFF. The rearrangement uses TRBV11-3 and TRBJ1-1; 7 nucleotides line up with TRBD1. V dropped 1 base and J dropped 5; count of bases not matched to a gene: 1. The CDR3 runs to 13 residues. Germline V gene data show CDR1 as SGHNT and CDR2 as YENEEA.

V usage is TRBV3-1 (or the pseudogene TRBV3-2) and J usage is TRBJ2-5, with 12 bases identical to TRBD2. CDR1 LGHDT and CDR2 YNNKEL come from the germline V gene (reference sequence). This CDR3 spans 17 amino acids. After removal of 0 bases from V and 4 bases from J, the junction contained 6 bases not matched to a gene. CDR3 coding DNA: TGTGCCAGCAGCCAAGAGGCTAGCGGGGGGGCCTTAGAGACCCAGTACTTC. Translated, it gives CASSQEASGGALETQYF.

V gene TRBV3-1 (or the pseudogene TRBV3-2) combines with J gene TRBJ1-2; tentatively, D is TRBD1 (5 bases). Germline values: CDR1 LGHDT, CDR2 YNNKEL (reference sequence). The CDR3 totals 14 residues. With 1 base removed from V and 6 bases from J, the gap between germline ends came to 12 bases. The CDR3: CASSQVGGWDGYTF. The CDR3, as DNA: TGTGCCAGCAGCCAAGTGGGGGGATGGGATGGCTACACCTTC.

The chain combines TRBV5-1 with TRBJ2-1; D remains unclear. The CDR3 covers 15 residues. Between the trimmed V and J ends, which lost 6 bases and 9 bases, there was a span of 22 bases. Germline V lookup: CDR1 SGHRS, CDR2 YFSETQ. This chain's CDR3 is CASTPSPTDVGEQFF. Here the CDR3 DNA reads TGCGCCAGCACTCCTAGTCCCACGGATGTTGGTGAGCAGTTCTTC.

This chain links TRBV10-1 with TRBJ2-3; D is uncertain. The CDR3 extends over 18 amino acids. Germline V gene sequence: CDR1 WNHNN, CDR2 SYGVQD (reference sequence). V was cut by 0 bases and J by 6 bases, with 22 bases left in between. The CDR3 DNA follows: TGCGCCAGCAGTGAGTCGGGCAGGTTCCCAACCAGTCCGGATACGCAGTATTTT. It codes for CASSESGRFPTSPDTQYF.

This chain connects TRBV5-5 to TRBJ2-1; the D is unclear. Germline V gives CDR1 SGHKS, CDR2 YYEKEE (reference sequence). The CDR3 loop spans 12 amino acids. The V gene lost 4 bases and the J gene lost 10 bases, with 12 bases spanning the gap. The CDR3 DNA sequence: TGTGCCAGCAGCGTGTTCTCCGGGGAGCAGTTCTTC. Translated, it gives CASSVFSGEQFF.

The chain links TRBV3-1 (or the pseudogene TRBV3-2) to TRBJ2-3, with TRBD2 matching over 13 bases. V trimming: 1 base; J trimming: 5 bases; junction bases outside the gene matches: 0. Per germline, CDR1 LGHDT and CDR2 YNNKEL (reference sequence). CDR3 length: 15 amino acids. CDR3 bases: TGTGCCAGCAGCCAAGGACTAGCGGGGGGAGATACGCAGTATTTT. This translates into CASSQGLAGGDTQYF.

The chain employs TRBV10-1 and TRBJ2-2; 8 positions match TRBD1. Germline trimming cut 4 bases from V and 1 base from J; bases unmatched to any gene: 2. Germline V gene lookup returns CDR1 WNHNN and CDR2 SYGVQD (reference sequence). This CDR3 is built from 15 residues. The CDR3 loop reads CASSVGTGNTGELFF. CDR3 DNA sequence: TGCGCCAGCAGTGTTGGGACAGGGAACACCGGGGAGCTGTTTTTT.

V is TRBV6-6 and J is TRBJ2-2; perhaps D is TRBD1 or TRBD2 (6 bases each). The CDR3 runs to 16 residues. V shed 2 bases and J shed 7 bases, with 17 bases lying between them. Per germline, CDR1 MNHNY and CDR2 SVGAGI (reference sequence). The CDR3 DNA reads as TGTGCCAGCAGTTACAAGGGGGGAAATGGTAACGGGGAGCTGTTTTTT. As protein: CASSYKGGNGNGELFF.

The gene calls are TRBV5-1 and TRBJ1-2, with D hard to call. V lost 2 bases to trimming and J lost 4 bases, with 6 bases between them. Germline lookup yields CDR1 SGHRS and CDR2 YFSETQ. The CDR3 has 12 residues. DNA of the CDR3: TGCGCCAGCAGCTTAGATTTCTATGGCTACACCTTC. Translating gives CASSLDFYGYTF.

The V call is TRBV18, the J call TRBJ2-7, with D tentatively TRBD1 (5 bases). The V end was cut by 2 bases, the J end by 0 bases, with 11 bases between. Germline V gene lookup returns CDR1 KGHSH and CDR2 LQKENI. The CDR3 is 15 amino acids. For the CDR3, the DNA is TGTGCCAGCTCACCAGACAGAAAAAGCTCCTACGAGCAGTACGTC. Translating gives CASSPDRKSSYEQYV.

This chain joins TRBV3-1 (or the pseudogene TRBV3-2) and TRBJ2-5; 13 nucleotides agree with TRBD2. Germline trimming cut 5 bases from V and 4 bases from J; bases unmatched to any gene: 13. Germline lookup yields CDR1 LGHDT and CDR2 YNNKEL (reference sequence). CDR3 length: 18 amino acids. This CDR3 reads CASSSQTSGGIYPETQYF. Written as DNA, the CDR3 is TGTGCCAGCAGCTCCCAGACTAGCGGGGGGATTTATCCAGAGACCCAGTACTTC.

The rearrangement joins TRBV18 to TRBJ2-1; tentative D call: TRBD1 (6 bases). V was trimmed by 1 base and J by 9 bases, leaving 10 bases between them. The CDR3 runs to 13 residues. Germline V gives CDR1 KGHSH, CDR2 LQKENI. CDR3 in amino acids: CASSPQGDVEQFF. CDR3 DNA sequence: TGTGCCAGCTCACCACAGGGGGACGTTGAGCAGTTCTTC.

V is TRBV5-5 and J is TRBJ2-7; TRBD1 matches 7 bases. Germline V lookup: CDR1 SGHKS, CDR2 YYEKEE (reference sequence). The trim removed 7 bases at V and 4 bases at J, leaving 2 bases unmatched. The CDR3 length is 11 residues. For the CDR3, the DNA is TGTGCCAGCCGGGGACAGTACGAGCAGTACGTC. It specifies CASRGQYEQYV.

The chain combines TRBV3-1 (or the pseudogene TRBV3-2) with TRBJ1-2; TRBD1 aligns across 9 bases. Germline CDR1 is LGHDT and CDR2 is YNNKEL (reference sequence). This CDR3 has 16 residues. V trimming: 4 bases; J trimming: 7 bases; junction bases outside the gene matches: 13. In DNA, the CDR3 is TGTGCCAGCAGCCTCTGGGTGGACAGGGGTAGTTCTGGCTACACCTTC. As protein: CASSLWVDRGSSGYTF.

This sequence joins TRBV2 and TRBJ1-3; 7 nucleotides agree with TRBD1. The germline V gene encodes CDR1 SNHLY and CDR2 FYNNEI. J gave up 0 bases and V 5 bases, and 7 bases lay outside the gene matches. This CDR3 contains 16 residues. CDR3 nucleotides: TGTGCCAGCAGTTGGGACAGTGGAGCCTCTGGAAACACCATATATTTT. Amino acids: CASSWDSGASGNTIYF.